This T cell receptor (beta chain) was obtained from a study of T cells in Graves' hyperthyroidism and ophthalmopathy. This clonotype was recorded many times. The investigators amplified TCR beta CDR3 regions from RNA transcripts. TCR CDR3 regions were first amplified by RT-PCR with HTBI primers. TCRdb analysed the multiplex PCR reads with MiXCR anew, one entry per CDR3 protein. The sample lists roughly 280,000 distinct CDR3 sequences, over 15% occurring once. Under 3 months was the duration of disease in ophthalmopathy patients, who also had a Clinical Activity Score of at least 3 and a NOSPECS grade of at least 4. CDR1 SGHTA and CDR2 FQGNSA come from the germline V gene. With V trimmed by 2 bases and J by 1 base, 1 base remained unmatched. The CDR3 contains 14 residues.

The chain recombines TRBV7-2 with TRBJ2-5; the match to TRBD2 covers 7 bases. The source of this sequence is a woman aged 55-69 years with Graves' ophthalmopathy. Sequenced sample: blood. CDR3 coding DNA: TGTGCCAGCAGCTTACTAGCGGCCCAAGAGACCCAGTACTTC. Protein: CASSLLAAQETQYF.